This TCR beta chain derives from a study of blood T cell repertoires in COVID-19. Study details: Donors in the United States, Italy and Spain gave samples during acute or convalescent COVID-19. T cells, B-cell-depleted T cells, or PBMCs provided the cDNA or gDNA that served as material.

As handled by the study authors: Reference gene primer amplification in the assay estimated nucleated cell counts. Profiled with immunoSEQ multiplex PCR; TCRdb holds only in-frame clones, not every one. V and J calls plus clone size are reproduced from that table; the DNA served to infer D and trimming. This table holds hundreds of thousands of clones, approximately 86% found once. Points on this clone: Different DNA sequences within this sample yield the same CDR3.

The sequence was collected from a man older than 75 with acute or convalescent COVID-19. The sequenced sample consisted of peripheral blood.

CDR3 sequence (DNA): TGTGCCAGCAGTTACCTTCAGATGAACACTGAAGCTTTCTTT. Translated: CASSYLQMNTEAFF. This chain links TRBV6-2 or TRBV6-3 with TRBJ1-1; unclear D gene. The CDR3 sequence is 14 residues long. Looked up from germline, CDR1 is MNHEY and CDR2 is SVGEGT. Trimming took off 2 bases at V and 0 bases at J, with 7 bases between the two ends.